The 10 T cell receptor beta chains below were found in one sample sequenced in a study of response to subunit inactivated influenza vaccine. In TCRdb, the RT-PCR reads were re-called with MiXCR into one record per CDR3 protein. The sample shows roughly 550,000 distinct CDR3 sequences, approximately 20% of them seen only once. This sample also appeared in a second study, on T cells expressing NK-cell markers. That paper notes: UMI-tagged 5'RACE template switching yielded the TCR beta cDNA.

The source material was CD4+ T cells sorted from PBMCs, sampled 12 days after vaccination. The receptor source for this set is a man aged 50-59 years who received an inactivated influenza vaccine.

This clonotype was observed a few times. The rearrangement links TRBV20-1 to TRBJ1-1; TRBD1 is a possible D gene (5 bases). In germline, CDR1 is DFQATT, CDR2 SNEGSKA (reference sequence). The CDR3 is 12 amino acids. The CDR3 nucleotides read TGCAGGTTCAAAGCGGGGGGGACTGAAGCTTTCTTT. Translated: CRFKAGGTEAFF.

J is TRBJ1-5 and V is TRBV20-1; D gene ambiguous. Germline assignment: CDR1 DFQATT and CDR2 SNEGSKA (reference sequence). The CDR3 length is 15 residues. Between the trimmed V and J ends, which lost 2 bases and 0 bases, there was a span of 11 bases. The CDR3 here is CSARKGSNSNQPQHF. The CDR3 DNA sequence: TGCAGTGCTAGAAAGGGCAGTAATAGCAATCAGCCCCAGCATTTT.

V usage is TRBV4-2 and J usage is TRBJ2-1; D may be TRBD1 (7 bases). Germline CDR1 reads LGHNA; CDR2 reads YNFKEQ. V was pared by 1 base and J by 4 bases, with 11 bases between. The CDR3 runs 15 residues. The CDR3 is CASSQAEGQYNEQFF. DNA for the CDR3: TGTGCCAGCAGCCAAGCGGAGGGACAGTACAATGAGCAGTTCTTC.

This clonotype was detected a few times. The chain uses TRBV28 and TRBJ2-7; D ambiguous. This CDR3 has 11 amino acids. From germline, CDR1 is MDHEN and CDR2 SYDVKM. Trimming took off 2 bases at V and 5 bases at J, with 4 bases between the two ends. The CDR3 region is CASSLRDEQYF. Here the CDR3 DNA reads TGTGCCAGCAGTTTACGGGACGAGCAGTACTTC.

This clonotype came up a few times. The chain combines TRBV11-2 with TRBJ2-2; maybe TRBD1 (5 bases). Trimming removed 5 bases at V and 1 base at J, with 14 bases between. The CDR3 has 16 residues. The germline V gene encodes CDR1 SGHAT and CDR2 FQNNGV. The CDR3 loop reads CASSMRQPQNTGELFF. The CDR3 DNA reads TGTGCCAGCAGCATGAGACAGCCCCAGAACACCGGGGAGCTGTTTTTT.

This clonotype was observed a few times. The chain has TRBV15 and TRBJ1-1, with 11 bases fitting TRBD1. Germline CDR1 is LNHNV and CDR2 is YYDKDF (reference sequence). After removal of 0 bases from V and 13 bases from J, the junction contained 4 bases not matched to a gene. The CDR3 has 13 residues. In DNA, the CDR3 is TGTGCCACCAGCAGAGACGGACAGGGGGCGGGTTTCTTT. Translating it yields CATSRDGQGAGFF.

This clonotype occurred a few times. V gene TRBV2 combines with J gene TRBJ2-1; D may match TRBD1 or TRBD2 (5 bases each). This CDR3 has 14 amino acids. The germline V gene has CDR1 SNHLY and CDR2 FYNNEI. V was trimmed by 7 bases and J by 6 bases, leaving 16 bases between them. DNA of the CDR3: TGTGCCAGCACCGGGACCCGAGGAGGCAATGAGCAGTTCTTC. This encodes CASTGTRGGNEQFF.

The chain uses TRBV15 and TRBJ2-3; the D is unclear. V was trimmed by 1 base and J by 3 bases, leaving 17 bases between them. This CDR3 is built from 17 residues. The germline gives CDR1 LNHNV, CDR2 YYDKDF (reference sequence). The CDR3 region is CATSRVGQASWTDTQYF. CDR3 DNA: TGTGCCACCAGCAGAGTCGGTCAGGCAAGTTGGACAGATACGCAGTATTTT.

The gene calls are TRBV29-1 and TRBJ2-1; 12 bases are shared with TRBD2. CDR1 and CDR2 (germline): SQVTM, ANQGSEA. This CDR3 contains 14 residues. The ends lost 4 bases at V and 3 bases at J; junction bases unmatched: 1. CDR3 in amino acids: CSVASGRVYNEQFF. The CDR3 DNA reads as TGCAGCGTTGCTAGCGGGAGGGTCTACAATGAGCAGTTCTTC.

This clonotype came up a few times. The chain combines TRBV12-3 or TRBV12-4 with TRBJ2-3, with 15 bases that match TRBD2. The V segment lost 6 bases and the J segment 7 bases; nucleotides outside the gene matches: 14. CDR3 length equals 18 residues. Here the CDR3 reads CASRGTSGGLNIVYTQYF. The CDR3 nucleotides are TGTGCCAGCAGAGGGACTAGCGGGGGGCTTAACATAGTATATACGCAGTATTTT.